A selection of T cell receptor beta chains follows, all from one sample in a study of long-term antiretroviral therapy in people with HIV. Clones were read by immunoSEQ multiplex PCR, and TCRdb kept only the in-frame ones, dropping some. The sample shows tens of thousands of clones, 80% of them seen only once. The sequenced sample was unsorted PBMCs, obtained 0.3 years after starting antiretroviral therapy. The receptors shown here come from a man between 35 and 55 years old with HIV. The CDR3 runs from the conserved cysteine through the conserved F or W. The D gene is left open where the match is weak. The size of a clone is reported for some rows only, either as once, few or many, or as a class for expanded clones.

j_call,v_call,clone_size,d_call,cdr3_nt,cdr3_aa
TRBJ2-7,TRBV19,NA,NA,TGTGCCAGTAGTATAAACGAGGGCTACGAGCAGTACTTC,CASSINEGYEQYF
TRBJ1-5,TRBV28,NA,TRBD1,TGTGCCAGCAGTACCCCGGACAGGGAGGTACAGCCCCAGCATTTT,CASSTPDREVQPQHF
TRBJ1-2,TRBV11-1,NA,NA,TGTGCCAGCAGCTTTCGGCAGGGAACCGCTAACTATGGCTACACCTTC,CASSFRQGTANYGYTF
TRBJ2-1,TRBV27,NA,NA,TGTGCCAGCAGTTTGGCAGGGCACAATGAGCAGTTCTTC,CASSLAGHNEQFF
TRBJ2-5,TRBV4-1,NA,NA,TGCGCCAGCAGCCGACCGGGACGGACTCAAGAGACCCAGTACTTC,CASSRPGRTQETQYF
TRBJ2-7,TRBV5-4,few,NA,TGTGCCAGCAGGTGGGCCGGGGAGGAGCAGTACTTC,CASRWAGEEQYF
TRBJ2-5,TRBV5-8,NA,NA,TGTGCCAGCAGCCCTTCAGGGACAGAGACCCAGTACTTC,CASSPSGTETQYF
TRBJ1-6,TRBV7-3,once,TRBD1,TGTGCCAGCAGCCCTACGGGACAGAATTCACCCCTCCACTTT,CASSPTGQNSPLHF
TRBJ2-3,TRBV5-4,NA,NA,TGTGCCAGCAGCTTGGGTCAGGACACAGATACGCAGTATTTT,CASSLGQDTDTQYF
TRBJ2-3,TRBV30,NA,NA,TGTGCCTGCTGGGTTTCTAGCACAGATACGCAGTATTTT,CACWVSSTDTQYF
TRBJ2-7,TRBV7-2,NA,NA,TGTGCCAGCAGCCCGAGGGCCTATTTAGGAGAGCAGTACTTC,CASSPRAYLGEQYF
TRBJ2-7,TRBV5-4,NA,NA,TGTGCCAGCAGGAGTGGACAGAACTACGAGCAGTACTTC,CASRSGQNYEQYF
TRBJ2-1,TRBV7-2,NA,TRBD2,TGTGCCAGCAGCTTAGCCACGGGACTAGCGTTATACAATGAGCAGTTCTTC,CASSLATGLALYNEQFF